The 2 T cell receptor beta chains in this list originate from one sample, sequenced in a study of T cell responses to AZD1222 COVID-19 vaccine (dated by TCRdb to 2020 to 2023). To prepare the library, the immunoSEQ multiplex PCR assay was applied. TCRdb limited this immuneACCESS table to in-frame rearrangements with V and J called. A share of clones is missing; checked studies link under half to unresolved V genes, and the rest is unexplained. Present in this sample are 65,000 to 85,000 clones, 70% to 90% of which were seen just once. The top ten constitute 8% to 13% of the sample. The sample's time point label, decoded: about 28 days (+/-7) after the second vaccine dose. This specimen was peripheral blood, taken 28 days after the second AZD1222 dose. The receptors were sampled from an adult who received the AZD1222 COVID-19 vaccine.

The chain links TRBV10-3 to TRBJ2-3, with D possibly matching TRBD2 (7 bases). Germline V CDR1 and CDR2: ENHRY, SYGVKD. V was shortened by 6 bases and J by 1 base, with 14 bases between the two germline ends. The CDR3 has 15 amino acids. CDR3 nucleotide sequence: TGTGCCATCAGCTTCCCGGGGGGCGGCACAGATACGCAGTATTTT. It encodes CAISFPGGGTDTQYF.

This chain links TRBV10-3 with TRBJ1-2; D not certain. In germline, CDR1 is ENHRY, CDR2 SYGVKD. Trimming left V 6 bases short and J 1 base short, with 15 bases between. CDR3 size: 15 residues. CDR3 bases: TGTGCCATCAGAGCGATGCGAACTGGTAACTATGGCTACACCTTC. Its protein is CAIRAMRTGNYGYTF.